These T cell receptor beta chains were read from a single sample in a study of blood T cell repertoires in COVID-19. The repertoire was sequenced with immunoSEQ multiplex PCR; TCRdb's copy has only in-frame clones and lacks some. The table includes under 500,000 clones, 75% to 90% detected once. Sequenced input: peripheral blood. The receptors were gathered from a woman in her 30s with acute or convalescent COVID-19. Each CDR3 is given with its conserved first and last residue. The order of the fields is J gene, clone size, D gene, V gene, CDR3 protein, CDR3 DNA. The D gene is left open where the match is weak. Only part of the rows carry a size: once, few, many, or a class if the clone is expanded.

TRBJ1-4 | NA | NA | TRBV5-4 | CASSTGPSNEKLFF | TGTGCCAGTTCCACAGGGCCTAGTAATGAAAAACTGTTTTTT
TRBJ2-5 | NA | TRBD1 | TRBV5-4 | CASSSGTGVTETQYF | TGTGCCAGCAGCTCCGGGACAGGGGTCACTGAGACCCAGTACTTC
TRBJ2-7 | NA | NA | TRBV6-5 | CASGNRDEQYF | TGTGCCAGCGGTAATAGAGATGAGCAGTACTTC
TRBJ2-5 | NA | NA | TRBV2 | CASSYGTSEETQYF | TGTGCCAGCAGTTACGGGACTTCAGAAGAGACCCAGTACTTC
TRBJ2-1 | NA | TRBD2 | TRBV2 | CASSETSGGANEQFF | TGTGCCAGCAGTGAGACTAGCGGGGGGGCCAATGAGCAGTTCTTC
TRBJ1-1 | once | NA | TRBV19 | CASSPDLGAGNTEAFF | TGTGCCAGTAGTCCAGACCTTGGGGCCGGGAACACTGAAGCTTTCTTT
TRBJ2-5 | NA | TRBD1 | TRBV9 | CASSAWDRAQETQYF | TGTGCCAGCAGCGCGTGGGACAGGGCGCAAGAGACCCAGTACTTC
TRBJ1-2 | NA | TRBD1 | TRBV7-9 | CASSPVGTGLYGYTF | TGTGCCAGCAGCCCCGTCGGGACAGGGTTATATGGCTACACCTTC
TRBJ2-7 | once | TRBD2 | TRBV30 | CAWLTSGGIPYEQYF | TGTGCCTGGCTAACTAGCGGGGGAATCCCCTACGAGCAGTACTTC
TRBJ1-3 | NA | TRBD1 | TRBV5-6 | CASGQGAGNTIYF | TGTGCCAGCGGACAGGGGGCCGGAAACACCATATATTTT
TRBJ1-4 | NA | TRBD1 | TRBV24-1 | CATSDSGTDYEKLFF | TGTGCCACTTCCGATTCCGGGACAGACTATGAAAAACTGTTTTTT
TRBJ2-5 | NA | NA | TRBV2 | CAGSGEATSDSQETQYF | TGTGCCGGCAGTGGCGAAGCGACCTCGGACAGCCAAGAGACCCAGTACTTC
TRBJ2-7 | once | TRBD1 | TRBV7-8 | CASSRQGVVPYEQYF | TGTGCCAGCAGCCGACAGGGGGTGGTTCCCTACGAGCAGTACTTC
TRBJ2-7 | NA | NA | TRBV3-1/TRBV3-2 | CASSIQGFAEQYF | TGTGCCAGCAGCATACAGGGTTTCGCCGAGCAGTACTTC
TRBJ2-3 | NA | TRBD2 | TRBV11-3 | CASSSIRGVGTDTQYF | TGTGCCAGCAGCTCGATCCGGGGGGTGGGCACAGATACGCAGTATTTT
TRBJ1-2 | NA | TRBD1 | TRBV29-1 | CSVDAGQNYGYTF | TGCAGCGTTGACGCGGGACAGAACTATGGCTACACCTTC
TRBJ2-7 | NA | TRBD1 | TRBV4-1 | CASSPRQGHEQYF | TGCGCCAGCAGCCCTCGACAGGGTCACGAGCAGTACTTC
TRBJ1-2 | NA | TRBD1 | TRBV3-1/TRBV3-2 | CASGGQGDGYTF | TGTGCCAGCGGTGGGCAGGGGGATGGCTACACCTTC
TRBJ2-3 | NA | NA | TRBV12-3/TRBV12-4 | CASSLGRTDTQYF | TGTGCCAGCAGTTTAGGTAGAACAGATACGCAGTATTTT